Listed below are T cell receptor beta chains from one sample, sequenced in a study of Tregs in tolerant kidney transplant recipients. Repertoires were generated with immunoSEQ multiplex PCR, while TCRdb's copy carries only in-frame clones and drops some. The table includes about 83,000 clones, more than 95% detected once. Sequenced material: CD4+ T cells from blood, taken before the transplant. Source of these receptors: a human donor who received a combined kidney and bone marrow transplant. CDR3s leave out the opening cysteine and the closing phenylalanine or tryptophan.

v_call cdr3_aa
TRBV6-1 ASSGTTARETQY
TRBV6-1 ASREVAGSSGYT
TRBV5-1 ASSTGQGISGYT
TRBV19 ASRPTGRGGKDTQY
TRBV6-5 ASSYSTGRETQY
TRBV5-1 ASSPRLAGSYEQY
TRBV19 ASSIRGTYQETQY
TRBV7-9 ASSYLSSGAYEQY
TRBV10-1 ASSESNPQGVFTEAF
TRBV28 ASSRTGGAKKLF
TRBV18 ASSRGQVRTDTQY
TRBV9 ASSVVDRVQAF
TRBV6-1 ASSDRPSYEQY
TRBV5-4 ASSLGTRGQGLYEQY
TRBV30 AWRVQWSYGYT
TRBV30 AWSANRDRGLF
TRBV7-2 ASSLRVGSSTEAF
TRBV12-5 ASGLVLEGRSGNTIY
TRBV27 ASSFRREPYEQY
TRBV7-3 ASSSTLEGTQY
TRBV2 ASSHGTDYSGNTIY
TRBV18 ASSPDRGYT
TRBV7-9 ASSLATGGTDGYT
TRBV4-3 ASSQAGHPDRETQY
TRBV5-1 ASNWAQGSTGELF
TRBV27 ASSKLRTYEQY
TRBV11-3 ASSLLAGMYEQY
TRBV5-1 ASSLRLAGGPGSYNEQF
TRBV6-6 ASSRRDSSYEQY
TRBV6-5 ASRLLGGQGETQY
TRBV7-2 ASSPFPGTTNTGELF
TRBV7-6 ASSLAHFRQGLDEQY
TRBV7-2 ASSTRPPASGGADTQY
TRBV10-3 AISELSGQGLYNEQF
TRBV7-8 ASSLARLGETQY
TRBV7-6 ASSLRPGTGASEQY
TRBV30 AWSVRATSGNTIY
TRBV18 ASSLRTGTLHYGYT
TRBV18 ASSPIGDRGSNQPQH